Listed below are T cell receptor beta chains from one sample, sequenced in a study of cytomegalovirus exposure and HLA in healthy donors. Data came from immunoSEQ multiplex PCR; TCRdb stores just in-frame clones and leaves some out. The sample consists of 110,000 to 150,000 clones, over 80% of them appearing once. Sequencing was performed on PBMCs. These receptors all come from a female donor in good health and CMV-seronegative. CDR3s include the opening cysteine and the closing phenylalanine or tryptophan. The D gene is left open where the match is weak. Part of the rows lack a size; the others show once, few, many or a class for expanded clones.

CDR3aa: CASSLAAGPLDEQFF; CDR3nt: TGTGCCAGCAGCTTGGCGGCGGGGCCTTTGGATGAGCAGTTCTTC; v_gene: TRBV5-8; j_gene: TRBJ2-1; abundance: -; d_gene: -
CDR3aa: CASRPGTGVEKLFF; CDR3nt: TGTGCCAGCAGGCCCGGGACAGGGGTTGAAAAACTGTTTTTT; v_gene: TRBV7-9; j_gene: TRBJ1-4; abundance: -; d_gene: TRBD1
CDR3aa: CATLGGGNTEAFF; CDR3nt: TGTGCCACTCTCGGCGGGGGCAACACTGAAGCTTTCTTT; v_gene: TRBV6-5; j_gene: TRBJ1-1; abundance: few; d_gene: -
CDR3aa: CASSRQGGLNTEAFF; CDR3nt: TGCGCCAGCAGCCGACAAGGGGGTCTTAACACTGAAGCTTTCTTT; v_gene: TRBV5-1; j_gene: TRBJ1-1; abundance: -; d_gene: -
CDR3aa: CASSLRTTTEAFF; CDR3nt: TGTGCCAGCAGCCTTCGGACAACCACTGAAGCTTTCTTT; v_gene: TRBV5-5; j_gene: TRBJ1-1; abundance: -; d_gene: -
CDR3aa: CASNHLQRVAGANVLTF; CDR3nt: TGTGCCAGCAACCACTTACAGAGAGTTGCTGGGGCCAACGTCCTGACTTTC; v_gene: TRBV28; j_gene: TRBJ2-6; abundance: -; d_gene: -
CDR3aa: CASSPISRGHEAFF; CDR3nt: TGCGCCAGCAGCCCGATCTCTAGGGGGCATGAAGCTTTCTTT; v_gene: TRBV4-1; j_gene: TRBJ1-1; abundance: -; d_gene: TRBD1
CDR3aa: CATSRDQANSYMPYEQYF; CDR3nt: TGTGCCACCAGCAGAGATCAGGCTAACTCCTATATGCCCTACGAGCAGTACTTC; v_gene: TRBV15; j_gene: TRBJ2-7; abundance: -; d_gene: -
CDR3aa: CASSFRLAGEAGTDTQYF; CDR3nt: TGTGCCAGCAGTTTTCGCCTAGCGGGAGAAGCGGGGACAGATACGCAGTATTTT; v_gene: TRBV27; j_gene: TRBJ2-3; abundance: -; d_gene: TRBD2
CDR3aa: CSHRGINQPQHF; CDR3nt: TGCTCACATAGGGGTATCAATCAGCCCCAGCATTTT; v_gene: TRBV5-1; j_gene: TRBJ1-5; abundance: -; d_gene: -
CDR3aa: CASSPAQRERGPQYF; CDR3nt: TGTGCCAGCAGTCCCGCCCAGCGGGAGCGGGGCCCGCAGTATTTT; v_gene: TRBV11-2; j_gene: TRBJ2-3; abundance: once; d_gene: TRBD2
CDR3aa: CASSEEGWGYGYTF; CDR3nt: TGTGCCAGCAGTGAAGAGGGGTGGGGCTATGGCTACACCTTC; v_gene: TRBV6-1; j_gene: TRBJ1-2; abundance: once; d_gene: -
CDR3aa: CASSVEAGTSTDTQYF; CDR3nt: TGTGCCAGCAGCGTAGAAGCGGGGACTAGCACAGATACGCAGTATTTT; v_gene: TRBV9; j_gene: TRBJ2-3; abundance: few; d_gene: TRBD2
CDR3aa: CAWSPGRGDEPQHF; CDR3nt: TGTGCCTGGAGTCCCGGACGGGGTGACGAGCCCCAGCATTTT; v_gene: TRBV30; j_gene: TRBJ1-5; abundance: -; d_gene: -
CDR3aa: CASSLGVRQGFNTEAFF; CDR3nt: TGTGCCAGCAGTTTAGGGGTAAGACAGGGATTTAACACTGAAGCTTTCTTT; v_gene: TRBV28; j_gene: TRBJ1-1; abundance: once; d_gene: TRBD1
CDR3aa: CACIAGDEDTQYF; CDR3nt: TGTGCCTGTATAGCGGGAGATGAAGATACGCAGTATTTT; v_gene: TRBV30; j_gene: TRBJ2-3; abundance: -; d_gene: TRBD2
CDR3aa: CASSTRRDVEQYF; CDR3nt: TGTGCCAGCAGTACCCGACGGGATGTAGAGCAGTACTTC; v_gene: TRBV6-1; j_gene: TRBJ2-7; abundance: -; d_gene: -
CDR3aa: CASSQDLRGQPQHF; CDR3nt: TGCGCCAGCAGCCAAGATCTCCGGGGGCAGCCCCAGCATTTT; v_gene: TRBV4-1; j_gene: TRBJ1-5; abundance: -; d_gene: -
CDR3aa: CASSTMTGGGEKLFF; CDR3nt: TGCGCCAGCAGCACCATGACAGGGGGGGGTGAAAAACTGTTTTTT; v_gene: TRBV5-1; j_gene: TRBJ1-4; abundance: -; d_gene: TRBD1
CDR3aa: CASSSGTGIAGELFF; CDR3nt: TGTGCCAGCAGCTCCGGGACAGGGATCGCCGGGGAGCTGTTTTTT; v_gene: TRBV5-6; j_gene: TRBJ2-2; abundance: -; d_gene: TRBD1